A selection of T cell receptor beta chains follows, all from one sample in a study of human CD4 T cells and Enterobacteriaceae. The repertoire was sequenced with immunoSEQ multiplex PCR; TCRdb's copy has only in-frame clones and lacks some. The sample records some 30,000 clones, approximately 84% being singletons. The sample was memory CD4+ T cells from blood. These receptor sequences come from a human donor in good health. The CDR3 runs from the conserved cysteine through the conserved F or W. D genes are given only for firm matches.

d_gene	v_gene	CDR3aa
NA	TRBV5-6	CASSSPSGELFF
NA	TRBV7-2	CASSPGVDEQFF
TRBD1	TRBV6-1	CASSFRDSQETQYF
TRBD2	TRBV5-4	CASRRAGGPYEQYF
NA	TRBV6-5	CASSYSSGSSSYEQYF
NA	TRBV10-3	CAIGAGAADTQYF
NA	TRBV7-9	CAIRYSGNTIYF
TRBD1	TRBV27	CASSPTGTGAFYGYTF
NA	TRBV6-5	CASSYTAGDNQPQHF
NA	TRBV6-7	CATQAANTEAFF
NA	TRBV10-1	CASSEHKDYGYTF
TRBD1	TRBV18	CASSRRTGGNSDEQYF
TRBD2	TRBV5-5	CASSFGTNPYNEQFF
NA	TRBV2	CASSTDLNTEAFF
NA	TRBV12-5	CASGSPGGQSHNEKLFF
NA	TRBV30	CACCGDNEQFF
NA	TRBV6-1	CASTIQGGNTGELFF
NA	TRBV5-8	CASSLRNTEAFF
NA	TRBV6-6	CASSYSTRGLDEQYF
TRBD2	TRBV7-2	CASSPRTSGRAYQETQYF
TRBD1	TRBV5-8	CASSWGTGRPNTEAFF
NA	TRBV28	CASSLNGKVRRNQPQHF
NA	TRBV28	CASSLQTTPLHF
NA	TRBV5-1	CASSLEGGWETQYF
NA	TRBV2	CASSEAIGTDTQYF
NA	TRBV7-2	CASSLLGGRVRETQYF
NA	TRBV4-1	CASSPQAYNEQFF
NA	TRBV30	CASREAGRGGYTF
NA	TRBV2	CASNRVVETQYF
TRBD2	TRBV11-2	CASSLGIAGGYTGELFF
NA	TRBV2	CASSGEGDMPQHF
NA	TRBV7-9	CASSTSGTGNTEAFF
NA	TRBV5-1	CASSLGISTDTQYF
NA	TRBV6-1	CASSVDRANTGELFF
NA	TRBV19	CASSIGGQRTPSTDTQYF
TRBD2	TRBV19	CASSTQRGLAESSYEQYF
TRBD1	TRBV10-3	CAISETRTGVGGNTIYF
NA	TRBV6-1	CASKVTLNTEAFF
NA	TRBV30	CAWSVVQVGRRTNEKLFF
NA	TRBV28	CASSLAAAQETQYF
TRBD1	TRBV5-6	CASSSLRQGNTEAFF
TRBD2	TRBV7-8	CASSTGLLRSTDTQYF
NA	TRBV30	CAWSMGANTEAFF
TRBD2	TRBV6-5	CASSRSGGAADTQYF
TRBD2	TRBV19	CASSGIAGAETQYF
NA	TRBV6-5	CASSSMSGKGGYTF
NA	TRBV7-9	CASSPPFRGGETQYF
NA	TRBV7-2	CASSLFGMSTDTQYF
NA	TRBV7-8	CASSPDTSSYNEQFF
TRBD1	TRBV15	CATSRDQGARGYTF
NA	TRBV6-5	CASSYERGETQYF
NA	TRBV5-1	CASSLVPGAYEQYF
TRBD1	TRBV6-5	CASSYAGTGDNNEQFF
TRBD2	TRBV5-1	CASSLRLAGARVDTQYF
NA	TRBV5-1	CASSLLQRGVESEQFF
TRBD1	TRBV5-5	CASSTGQGAYEQYF
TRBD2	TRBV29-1	CSVRGTDTQYF
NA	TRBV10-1	CASSESGFDEQFF
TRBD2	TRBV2	CATADLVAGGSDEQYF